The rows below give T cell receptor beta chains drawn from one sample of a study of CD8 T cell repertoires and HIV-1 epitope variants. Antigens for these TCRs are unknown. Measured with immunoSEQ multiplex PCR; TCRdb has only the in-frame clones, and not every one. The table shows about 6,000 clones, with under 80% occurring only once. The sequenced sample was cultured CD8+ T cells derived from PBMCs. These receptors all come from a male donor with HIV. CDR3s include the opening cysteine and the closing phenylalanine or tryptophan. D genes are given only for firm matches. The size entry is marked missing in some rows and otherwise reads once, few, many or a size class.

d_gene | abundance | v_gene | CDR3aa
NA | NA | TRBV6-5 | CASSSPGEGNSPLHF
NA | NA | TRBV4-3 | CASSQELGSNYGYTF
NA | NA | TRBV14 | CASSPTGRREQYF
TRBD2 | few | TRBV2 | CASVDASGTYNEQFF
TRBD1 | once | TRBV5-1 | CASSLTGQGAIGELFF
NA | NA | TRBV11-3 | CASSLSRSSIEQFF
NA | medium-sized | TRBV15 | CATSRDRRETQYF
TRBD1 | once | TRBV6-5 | CASSRGQGAYNEQFF
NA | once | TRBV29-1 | CSVEVRGTDTQYF
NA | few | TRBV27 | CASSSPTSTGELFF
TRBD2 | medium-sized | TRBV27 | CASSFTTSGNLNTGELFF